One sample yielded the 30 T cell receptor beta chains listed below, sequenced in a study of shared clonotypes between healthy human individuals. Produced via immunoSEQ multiplex PCR; TCRdb's table is partial and in-frame only. The table lists approximately 2.4 million clones, almost 96% of them singletons. Specimen: naive CD4+ T cells sorted from blood. Subset described: CD45RA+ positively selected. The receptors here all came from a young man in good health.

The V call is TRBV5-1, the J call TRBJ1-6; D call uncertain. Trimming took off 0 bases at V and 6 bases at J, with 10 bases between the two ends. CDR3 size: 15 residues. Germline values: CDR1 SGHRS, CDR2 YFSETQ. CDR3 DNA sequence: TGCGCCAGCAGCTTGGCGGGATCCCTTAATTCACCCCTCCACTTT. Translation: CASSLAGSLNSPLHF.

The chain links TRBV11-2 to TRBJ2-7; D gene unclear. Trimming removed 6 bases at V and 4 bases at J, with 10 bases between. CDR1 and CDR2 from the germline V gene are SGHAT and FQNNGV. The CDR3 totals 12 residues. DNA of the CDR3: TGTGCCAGCAGGAGGACCCATTACGAGCAGTACTTC. Translation gives CASRRTHYEQYF.

The rearrangement joins TRBV30 to TRBJ2-1; 16 bases are shared with TRBD2. Germline trimming cut 3 bases from V and 10 bases from J; bases unmatched to any gene: 9. CDR1 and CDR2 from the germline V gene are GTSNPN and SVGIG (reference sequence). The CDR3 has 16 amino acids. CDR3 region: CAWSAGGLAGGQEQFF. CDR3 in DNA: TGTGCCTGGAGCGCCGGGGGACTAGCGGGAGGGCAAGAGCAGTTCTTC. Supplemented by reference TRBV30 and TRBJ2-1, the full variable domain reads SQTIHQWPATLVQPVGSPLSLECTVEGTSNPNLYWYRQAAGRGLQLLFYSVGIGQISSEVPQNLSASRPQDRQFILSSKKLLLSDSGFYLCAWSAGGLAGGQEQFFGPGTRLTVL.

The V gene is TRBV5-6, the J gene TRBJ2-3, with 9 nucleotides matching TRBD1. With V trimmed by 5 bases and J by 5 bases, 9 bases remained unmatched. CDR3 length: 15 residues. Germline V lookup: CDR1 SGHDT, CDR2 YYEEEE. The CDR3: CASSIGTGSRDTQYF. The CDR3 nucleotides read TGTGCCAGCAGTATAGGGACAGGGAGTAGAGATACGCAGTATTTT.

This chain uses TRBV6-5 with TRBJ2-7; the D is unclear. The length of the CDR3 is 14 residues. The V and J ends lost 2 bases and 4 bases respectively, with 12 bases between them. Germline CDR1 MNHEY, CDR2 SVGAGI. In DNA form, the CDR3 reads TGTGCCAGCAGTTACACGAGAGCAGATTACGAGCAGTACTTC. This encodes CASSYTRADYEQYF.

A remark on this clone: The germline gene is not matched at one end of the junction; a read error may be the cause. The chain combines TRBV2 with TRBJ2-7; D not resolved. This CDR3 spans 13 amino acids. The germline V gene has CDR1 SNHLY and CDR2 FYNNEI. For the CDR3, the DNA is TGTGCCAGCAGTCAAGCTCAGTCCTACGAGCAGTACTTC. Its translation: CASSQAQSYEQYF.

The chain employs TRBV5-4 and TRBJ2-1; no definite D call. CDR3 length: 15 amino acids. The germline V and J ends were trimmed by 0 bases and 9 bases, with 16 bases remaining between them. The germline gives CDR1 SGHNT, CDR2 YYREEE (reference sequence). CDR3 region: CASSLGGPRSSEQFF. DNA for the CDR3: TGTGCCAGCAGCTTGGGAGGCCCCAGGTCGAGTGAGCAGTTCTTC. Full variable domain (remainder filled in from reference TRBV5-4 and TRBJ2-1): ETGVTQSPTHLIKTRGQQVTLRCSSQSGHNTVSWYQQALGQGPQFIFQYYREEENGRGNFPPRFSGLQFPNYSSELNVNALELDDSALYLCASSLGGPRSSEQFFGPGTRLTVL.

The J gene is TRBJ1-2, the V gene TRBV6-5, with 7 bases matching TRBD1. The germline V gene has CDR1 MNHEY and CDR2 SVGAGI. V gave up 4 bases and J gave up 8 bases; unmatched junction bases: 10. The CDR3 covers 14 residues. This CDR3 is CASSWENRGSGYTF. DNA for the CDR3: TGTGCCAGCAGTTGGGAAAACAGGGGAAGCGGCTACACCTTC.

This chain uses TRBV7-2 with TRBJ1-1; D ambiguous. The CDR3 spans 15 residues. V lost 5 bases and J lost 1, with 14 bases in between. Germline V CDR1 and CDR2: SGHTA, FQGNSA. The CDR3 reads CASSIGAGENTEAFF. CDR3 nucleotides: TGTGCCAGCAGCATCGGAGCAGGAGAGAACACTGAAGCTTTCTTT.

The rearrangement links TRBV6-5 to TRBJ2-1; D gene uncertain. This CDR3 spans 15 amino acids. Germline loops: CDR1 MNHEY, CDR2 SVGAGI. The V end lost 2 bases, the J end lost 7 bases, and 15 bases lay between the germline ends. The CDR3 DNA follows: TGTGCCAGCAGTTACGCTGGAGCTTCAGAAAATGAGCAGTTCTTC. Amino acids: CASSYAGASENEQFF.

This sequence joins TRBV10-3 and TRBJ2-5; D remains ambiguous. The CDR3 is 13 residues long. CDR1 is ENHRY and CDR2 is SYGVKD in the germline V gene. The V gene lost 2 bases and the J gene lost 4 bases, with 8 bases spanning the gap. CDR3 sequence reads: CAISEGSPETQYF. CDR3 nucleotide sequence: TGTGCCATCAGTGAGGGCAGCCCAGAGACCCAGTACTTC.

The table lists this clone with a count of one. The chain recombines TRBV9 with TRBJ2-7; a weak D match, TRBD2 (7 bases). Between the trimmed V and J ends, which lost 2 bases and 6 bases, there was a span of 18 bases. The germline CDR1 and CDR2 sequences are SGDLS and YYNGEE. CDR3 length equals 15 residues. Here the CDR3 DNA reads TGTGCCAGCAGCGTTGAGTCCAGGGGAGGGGGCGAGCAGTACTTC. Translation: CASSVESRGGGEQYF.

The V call is TRBV19, the J call TRBJ2-2, with D perhaps TRBD1 or TRBD2 (5 bases each). The germline V gene has CDR1 LNHDA and CDR2 SQIVND (reference sequence). Trimming left V 1 base short and J 4 bases short, with 10 bases between. The CDR3 length is 15 residues. The CDR3 sequence: CASSIGVRGTGELFF. The CDR3 nucleotides read TGTGCCAGTAGTATAGGAGTGAGGGGCACCGGGGAGCTGTTTTTT.

This chain uses TRBV4-3 with TRBJ2-7, with 9 bases lining up with TRBD1. Germline lookup yields CDR1 LGHNA and CDR2 YSLEER. V lost 0 bases, J lost 2 bases, and 14 bases stayed unmatched. The CDR3 has 19 amino acids. The CDR3 nucleotides read TGCGCCAGCAGCCAAGAATTACAGGGGGCCGCTGACCGTACCTACGAGCAGTACTTC. Its translation is CASSQELQGAADRTYEQYF.

The chain employs TRBV9 and TRBJ2-3; 8 bases match TRBD2. With 4 bases clipped from V and 5 bases from J, the junction kept 12 bases outside the gene matches. The V gene's germline CDR1 is SGDLS and CDR2 YYNGEE. The CDR3 sequence is 16 residues long. CDR3 in DNA: TGTGCCAGCAGCTTGACGGGAGGGCCTGCGAAAGATACGCAGTATTTT. Protein sequence: CASSLTGGPAKDTQYF.

CDR3: CASSPRVDSYEQYF. The CDR3 DNA reads as TGCGCCAGCAGCCCCCGCGTGGACTCCTACGAGCAGTACTTC. V usage is TRBV5-1 and J usage is TRBJ2-7; D remains ambiguous. Germline lookup yields CDR1 SGHRS and CDR2 YFSETQ. The CDR3 covers 14 residues. The V end was cut by 4 bases, the J end by 0 bases, with 11 bases between. The full variable domain, completed using reference TRBV5-1 and TRBJ2-7, is KAGVTQTPRYLIKTRGQQVTLSCSPISGHRSVSWYQQTPGQGLQFLFEYFSETQRNKGNFPGRFSGRQFSNSRSEMNVSTLELGDSALYLCASSPRVDSYEQYFGPGTRLTVT.

V is TRBV5-8 and J is TRBJ2-3; TRBD2 agrees at 12 bases. Germline lookup yields CDR1 SGHTS and CDR2 YDEGEE. This CDR3 region has 16 residues. V dropped 1 base and J dropped 9; count of bases not matched to a gene: 9. For the CDR3, the DNA is TGTGCCAGCAGCTTGTATCGGCTAGCGGGGGGGCAGACGCAGTATTTT. It encodes CASSLYRLAGGQTQYF.

The CDR3: CASSRDRDTDTQYF. As DNA, the CDR3 is TGTGCCAGCAGCCGCGACAGGGATACAGATACGCAGTATTTT. This chain uses TRBV11-3 with TRBJ2-3; 7 bases fit TRBD1. CDR3 size: 14 residues. Germline CDR1 reads SGHNT; CDR2 reads YENEEA. Germline trimming cut 5 bases from V and 3 bases from J; bases unmatched to any gene: 5.

The chain carries TRBV30 and TRBJ2-1, with 7 bases aligning to TRBD2. V lost 0 bases, J lost 6 bases, and 5 bases stayed unmatched. Germline CDR1 reads GTSNPN; CDR2 reads SVGIG (reference sequence). The CDR3 has 14 amino acids. Here the CDR3 reads CAWSVQRDRNEQFF. The CDR3, as DNA: TGTGCCTGGAGTGTACAGCGGGACCGCAATGAGCAGTTCTTC.

A single count supports this clone. The genes are TRBV6-4 and TRBJ2-7, with 9 bases aligning to TRBD1. Germline lookup yields CDR1 MRHNA and CDR2 SNTAGT. Trimming took 4 bases from V and 3 from J; bases not matched to a gene: 4. The CDR3 contains 14 residues. As DNA, the CDR3 is TGTGCCAGCAGTGGACAGGGGGTTATCTACGAGCAGTACTTC. Translating it yields CASSGQGVIYEQYF.

This clone was recorded only once. The V call is TRBV27, the J call TRBJ1-2; D may be TRBD1 (6 bases). Trimming left V 8 bases short and J 3 bases short, with 34 bases between. This CDR3 contains 20 residues. Germline-derived CDR1 and CDR2 are MNHEY and SMNVEV (reference sequence). DNA for the CDR3: TGTGCCAGCCGCCGTCGGATAGAAGGGTTAATGGGGGGCAGAGACTATGGCTACACCTTC. Protein product: CASRRRIEGLMGGRDYGYTF.

In the case of this clone: The sample contains more than one DNA sequence encoding this CDR3. This chain connects TRBV5-1 to TRBJ1-3, with D possibly TRBD1 on 5 matching bases. From germline, CDR1 is SGHRS and CDR2 YFSETQ. V dropped 4 bases and J dropped 2 bases, with 10 bases sitting between them. The CDR3 spans 14 residues. The CDR3 DNA sequence: TGCGCCAGCAGCCAGGGATCTACTGGAAACACCATATATTTT. Protein: CASSQGSTGNTIYF.

In regard to this clone: Distinct nucleotide sequences in the sample also encode this CDR3. The chain joins TRBV5-4 to TRBJ1-1; D is possibly TRBD1 (5 bases). The CDR3 totals 14 residues. CDR1 and CDR2 from the germline V gene are SGHNT and YYREEE (reference sequence). V was shortened by 0 bases and J by 1 base, with 7 bases between the two germline ends. CDR3 in amino acids: CASSLGRENTEAFF. The CDR3 bases are TGTGCCAGCAGCTTGGGCAGGGAGAACACTGAAGCTTTCTTT.

This chain connects TRBV4-1 to TRBJ1-4; TRBD1 matches 8 bases. This CDR3 has 16 residues. The V segment lost 5 bases and the J segment 5 bases; nucleotides outside the gene matches: 10. Germline V CDR1 and CDR2: MGHRA, YSYEKL. The CDR3 DNA reads TGCGCCAGCAGCGCGGGACAGGAGCTCAGAAATGAAAAACTGTTTTTT. It encodes CASSAGQELRNEKLFF.

This clone was recorded only once. The rearrangement links TRBV5-6 to TRBJ1-2; 7 bases fit TRBD1. The CDR3 contains 13 residues. Trimming removed 3 bases from V and 4 bases from J; junction bases left unmatched: 3. Germline V CDR1 and CDR2: SGHDT, YYEEEE. The CDR3 is CASSSGQRYGYTF. Written as DNA, the CDR3 is TGTGCCAGCAGCTCGGGACAGCGCTATGGCTACACCTTC.

This clone occurred once. V gene TRBV10-3 combines with J gene TRBJ1-1; 8 positions match TRBD1. CDR1 is ENHRY, CDR2 SYGVKD, per germline. J was trimmed by 2 bases and V by 6 bases; bases with no gene match: 8. This CDR3 spans 15 amino acids. Here the CDR3 reads CAISEGTGLNTEAFF. The CDR3 DNA follows: TGTGCCATCAGCGAGGGGACAGGTCTTAACACTGAAGCTTTCTTT.

The V and J genes are TRBV5-1 and TRBJ1-2; the D gene is possibly TRBD1 (6 bases). V shed 0 bases and J shed 0 bases, with 18 bases lying between them. CDR1 and CDR2 from the germline V gene are SGHRS and YFSETQ. The CDR3 length is 18 residues. CDR3 DNA: TGCGCCAGCAGCTTGGCCGTCGGCAGGGGCTCCCCTAACTATGGCTACACCTTC. The encoded protein is CASSLAVGRGSPNYGYTF. Complete variable domain (other parts from reference TRBV5-1 and TRBJ1-2): KAGVTQTPRYLIKTRGQQVTLSCSPISGHRSVSWYQQTPGQGLQFLFEYFSETQRNKGNFPGRFSGRQFSNSRSEMNVSTLELGDSALYLCASSLAVGRGSPNYGYTFGSGTRLTVV.

The chain employs TRBV5-1 and TRBJ1-4; 8 nucleotides line up with TRBD1. V was pared by 2 bases and J by 8 bases, with 17 bases of the junction left unmatched. The CDR3 sequence is 18 residues long. In germline, CDR1 is SGHRS, CDR2 YFSETQ. The CDR3 region has the DNA TGCGCCAGCAGCTTTAGCCCGGGGAACATACAGGGGGACGAAAAACTGTTTTTT. It is translated as CASSFSPGNIQGDEKLFF.

V usage is TRBV29-1 and J usage is TRBJ1-3; D uncertain. The CDR3 consists of 13 residues. In germline, CDR1 is SQVTM, CDR2 ANQGSEA. V was cut by 1 base and J by 4 bases, with 8 bases left in between. CDR3 sequence reads: CSVEVGNGNTIYF. The CDR3 DNA is TGCAGCGTTGAAGTGGGAAACGGAAACACCATATATTTT.

The chain combines TRBV11-2 with TRBJ2-5, with D perhaps matching TRBD1 (6 bases). V lost 5 bases and J 2 bases, leaving 21 bases between the germline ends. Per germline, CDR1 SGHAT and CDR2 FQNNGV. This CDR3 is built from 17 residues. CDR3 residues: CASSHILGGQGQETQYF. The CDR3 coding sequence is TGTGCCAGCAGCCATATCCTCGGTGGGCAGGGGCAAGAGACCCAGTACTTC.